The sequence of this TCR beta chain was determined in a study of PD-1 blockade in classical Hodgkin lymphoma. The germline CDR1 and CDR2 sequences are SGHDT and YYEEEE. The CDR3 length is 16 residues. V dropped 1 base and J dropped 4 bases, with 16 bases sitting between them. Findings and limits, study-wide: It was among complete responders that baseline diversity resembled that of newly diagnosed patients. Compared with healthy donors, newly diagnosed patients reportedly showed lower baseline TCR diversity. In CD4+ cells, TCR diversity went up significantly by C4D1, but in CD8+ cells it did not.

A word on this clone: Antigen specificity is unknown.

Patients all relapsed after autologous stem cell transplantation, and there was variation in brentuximab vedotin exposure. The repertoire was sequenced with immunoSEQ multiplex PCR; TCRdb's copy has only in-frame clones and lacks some. Of around 40,000 clones listed, 75% to 85% are singletons. Sequenced material: peripheral blood mononuclear cells (PBMCs), taken at baseline. The chain combines TRBV5-6 with TRBJ2-3, with TRBD1 as a possible D gene (5 bases). The receptor was derived from a human donor with classical Hodgkin lymphoma. In DNA, the CDR3 is TGTGCCAGCAGCTTGCTGGGTCTCAGGGAAGCAGATACGCAGTATTTT. Its translation is CASSLLGLREADTQYF.